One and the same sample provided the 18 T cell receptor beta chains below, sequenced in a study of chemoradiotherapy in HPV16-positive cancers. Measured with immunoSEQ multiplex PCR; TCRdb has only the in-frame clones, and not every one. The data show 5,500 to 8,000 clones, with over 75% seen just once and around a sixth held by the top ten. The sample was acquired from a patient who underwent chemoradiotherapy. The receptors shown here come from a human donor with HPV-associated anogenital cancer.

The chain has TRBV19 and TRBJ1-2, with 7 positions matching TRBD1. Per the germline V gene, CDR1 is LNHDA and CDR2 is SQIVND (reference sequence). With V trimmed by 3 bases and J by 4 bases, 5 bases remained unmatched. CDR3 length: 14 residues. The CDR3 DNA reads TGTGCCAGTAGTATTCGACAGGGAAGCTATGGCTACACCTTC. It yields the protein CASSIRQGSYGYTF. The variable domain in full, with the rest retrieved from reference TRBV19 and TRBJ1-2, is DGGITQSPKYLFRKEGQNVTLSCEQNLNHDAMYWYRQDPGQGLRLIYYSQIVNDFQKGDIAEGYSVSREKKESFPLTVTSAQKNPTAFYLCASSIRQGSYGYTFGSGTRLTVV.

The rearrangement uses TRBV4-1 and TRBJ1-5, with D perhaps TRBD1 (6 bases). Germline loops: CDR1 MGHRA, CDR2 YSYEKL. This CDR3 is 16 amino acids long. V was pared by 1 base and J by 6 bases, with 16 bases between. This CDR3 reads CASSQAPGAPIQPQHF. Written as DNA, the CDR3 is TGCGCCAGCAGCCAAGCCCCGGGGGCGCCGATTCAGCCCCAGCATTTT.

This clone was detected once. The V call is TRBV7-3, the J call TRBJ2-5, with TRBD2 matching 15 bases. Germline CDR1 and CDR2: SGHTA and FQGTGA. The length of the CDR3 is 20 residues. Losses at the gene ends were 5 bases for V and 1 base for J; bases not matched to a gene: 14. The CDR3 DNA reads TGTGCCAGCAGCCTCCCCCCGGGACTAGCGGGGGGTTTAAGCCAAGAGACCCAGTACTTC. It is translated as CASSLPPGLAGGLSQETQYF.

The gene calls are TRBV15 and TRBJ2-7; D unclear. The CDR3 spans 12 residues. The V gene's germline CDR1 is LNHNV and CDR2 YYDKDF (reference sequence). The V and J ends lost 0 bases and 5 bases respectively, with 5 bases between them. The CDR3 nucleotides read TGTGCCACCAGCAGAGATTTCAACGAGCAGTACTTC. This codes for CATSRDFNEQYF. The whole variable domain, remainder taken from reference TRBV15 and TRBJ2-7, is DAMVIQNPRYQVTQFGKPVTLSCSQTLNHNVMYWYQQKSSQAPKLLFHYYDKDFNNEADTPDNFQSRRPNTSFCFLDIRSPGLGDTAMYLCATSRDFNEQYFGPGTRLTVT.

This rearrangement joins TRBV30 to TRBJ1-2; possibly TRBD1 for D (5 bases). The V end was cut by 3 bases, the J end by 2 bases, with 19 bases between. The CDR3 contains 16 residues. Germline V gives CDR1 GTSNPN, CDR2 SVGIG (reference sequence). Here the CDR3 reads CAWSYLQGVANYGYTF. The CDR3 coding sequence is TGTGCCTGGAGCTACCTACAAGGGGTCGCAAACTATGGCTACACCTTC. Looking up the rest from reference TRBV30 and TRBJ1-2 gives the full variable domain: SQTIHQWPATLVQPVGSPLSLECTVEGTSNPNLYWYRQAAGRGLQLLFYSVGIGQISSEVPQNLSASRPQDRQFILSSKKLLLSDSGFYLCAWSYLQGVANYGYTFGSGTRLTVV.

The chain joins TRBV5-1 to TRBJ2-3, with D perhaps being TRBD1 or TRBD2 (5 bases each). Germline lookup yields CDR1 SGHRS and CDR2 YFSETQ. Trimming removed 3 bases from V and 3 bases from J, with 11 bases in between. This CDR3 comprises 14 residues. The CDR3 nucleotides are TGCGCCAGCAGCTCCGGGACGTCGACAGATACGCAGTATTTT. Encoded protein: CASSSGTSTDTQYF.

The CDR3 is CASSGQGYATSRANVLTF. DNA of the CDR3: TGCGCCAGCAGTGGCCAAGGCTACGCAACAAGTCGGGCCAACGTCCTGACTTTC. This chain uses TRBV23-1 with TRBJ2-6; D remains ambiguous. TRBV23-1 is annotated as an ORF whose role is uncertain. The CDR3 consists of 18 residues. V lost 5 bases and J 5 bases, leaving 22 bases between the germline ends.

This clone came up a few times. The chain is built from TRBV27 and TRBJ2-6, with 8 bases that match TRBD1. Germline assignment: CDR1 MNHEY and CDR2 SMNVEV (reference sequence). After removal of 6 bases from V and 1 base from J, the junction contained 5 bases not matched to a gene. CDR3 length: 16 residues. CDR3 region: CASSGQGLSGANVLTF. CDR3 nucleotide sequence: TGTGCCAGCAGCGGACAGGGTTTATCTGGGGCCAACGTCCTGACTTTC.

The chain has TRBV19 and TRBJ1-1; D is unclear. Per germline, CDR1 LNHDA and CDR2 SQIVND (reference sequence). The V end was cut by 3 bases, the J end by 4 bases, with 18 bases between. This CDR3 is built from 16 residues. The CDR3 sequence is CASSIPRAFGSTEAFF. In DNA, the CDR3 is TGTGCCAGTAGTATTCCCAGAGCCTTCGGAAGCACTGAAGCTTTCTTT.

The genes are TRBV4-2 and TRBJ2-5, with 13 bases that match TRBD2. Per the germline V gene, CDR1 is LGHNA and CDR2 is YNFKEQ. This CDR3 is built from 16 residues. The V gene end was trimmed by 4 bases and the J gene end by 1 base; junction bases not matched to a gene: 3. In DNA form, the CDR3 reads TGTGCCAGCAGCCTCCGGACTAGCGGGGGCCAAGAGACCCAGTACTTC. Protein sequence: CASSLRTSGGQETQYF.

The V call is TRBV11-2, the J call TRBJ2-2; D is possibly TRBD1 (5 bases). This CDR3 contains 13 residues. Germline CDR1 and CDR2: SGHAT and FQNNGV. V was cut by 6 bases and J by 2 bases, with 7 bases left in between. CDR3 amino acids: CASRTVNTGELFF. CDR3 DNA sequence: TGTGCCAGCAGGACAGTAAACACCGGGGAGCTGTTTTTT. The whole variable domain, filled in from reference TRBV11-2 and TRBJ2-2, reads EAGVAQSPRYKIIEKRQSVAFWCNPISGHATLYWYQQILGQGPKLLIQFQNNGVVDDSQLPKDRFSAERLKGVDSTLKIQPAKLEDSAVYLCASRTVNTGELFFGEGSRLTVL.

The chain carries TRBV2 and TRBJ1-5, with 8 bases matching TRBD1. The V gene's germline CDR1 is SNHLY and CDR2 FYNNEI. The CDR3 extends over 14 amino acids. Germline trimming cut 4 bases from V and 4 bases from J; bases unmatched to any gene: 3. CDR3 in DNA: TGTGCCAGCAGTGTTAGACAGGGGAATCAGCCCCAGCATTTT. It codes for CASSVRQGNQPQHF.

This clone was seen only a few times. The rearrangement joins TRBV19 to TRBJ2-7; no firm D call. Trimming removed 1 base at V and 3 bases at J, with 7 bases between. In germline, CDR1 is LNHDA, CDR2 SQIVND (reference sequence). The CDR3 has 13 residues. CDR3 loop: CASSIALSYEQYF. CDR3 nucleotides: TGTGCCAGTAGTATAGCTCTGAGCTACGAGCAGTACTTC. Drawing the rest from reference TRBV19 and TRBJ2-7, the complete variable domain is DGGITQSPKYLFRKEGQNVTLSCEQNLNHDAMYWYRQDPGQGLRLIYYSQIVNDFQKGDIAEGYSVSREKKESFPLTVTSAQKNPTAFYLCASSIALSYEQYFGPGTRLTVT.

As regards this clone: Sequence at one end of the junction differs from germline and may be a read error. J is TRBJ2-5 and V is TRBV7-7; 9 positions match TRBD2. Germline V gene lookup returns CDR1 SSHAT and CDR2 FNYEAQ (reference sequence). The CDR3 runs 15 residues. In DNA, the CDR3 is TGTGCTAGCAGCTTCGCGGGGGGGACGGAAGAGACCCAGTACTTC. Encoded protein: CASSFAGGTEETQYF.

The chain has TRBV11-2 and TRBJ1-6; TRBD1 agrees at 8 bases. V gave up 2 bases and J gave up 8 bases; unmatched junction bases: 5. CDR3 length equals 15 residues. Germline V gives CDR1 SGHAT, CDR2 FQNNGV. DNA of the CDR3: TGTGCCAGCAGCTTATTTACAGGGGGGGATTCACCCCTCCACTTT. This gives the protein CASSLFTGGDSPLHF.

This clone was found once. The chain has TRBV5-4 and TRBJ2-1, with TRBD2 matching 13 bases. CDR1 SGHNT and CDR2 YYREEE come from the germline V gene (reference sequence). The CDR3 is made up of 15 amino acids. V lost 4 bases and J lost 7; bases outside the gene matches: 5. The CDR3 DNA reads TGTGCCAGCAGCAGACTAGCGGGGGGAGGTAATGAGCAGTTCTTC. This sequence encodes CASSRLAGGGNEQFF.

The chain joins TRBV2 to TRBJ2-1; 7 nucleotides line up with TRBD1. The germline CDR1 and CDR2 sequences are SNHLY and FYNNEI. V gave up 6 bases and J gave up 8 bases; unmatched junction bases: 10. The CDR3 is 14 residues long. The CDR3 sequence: CASSPDRWVDEQFF. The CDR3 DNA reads TGTGCCAGCAGCCCGGACAGGTGGGTCGATGAGCAGTTCTTC.

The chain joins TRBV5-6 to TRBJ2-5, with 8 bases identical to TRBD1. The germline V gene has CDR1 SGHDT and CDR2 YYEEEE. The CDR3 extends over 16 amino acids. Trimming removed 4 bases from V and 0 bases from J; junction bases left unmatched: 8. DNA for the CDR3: TGTGCCAGCAGCCCGTCCGGGACAGGCCACCAAGAGACCCAGTACTTC. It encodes CASSPSGTGHQETQYF.